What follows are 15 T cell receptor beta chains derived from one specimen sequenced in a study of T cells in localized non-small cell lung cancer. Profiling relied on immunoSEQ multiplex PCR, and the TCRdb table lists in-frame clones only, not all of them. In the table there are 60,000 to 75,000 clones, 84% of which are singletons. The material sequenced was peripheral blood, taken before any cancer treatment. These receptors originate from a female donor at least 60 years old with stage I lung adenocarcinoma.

The CDR3 DNA is TGTGCCATCAGTGAGTATGGGAATTCACCCCTCCACTTT. It is translated as CAISEYGNSPLHF. V usage is TRBV10-3 and J usage is TRBJ1-6; D unclear. The CDR3 totals 13 residues. In germline, CDR1 is ENHRY, CDR2 SYGVKD. Trimming cost V 1 base and J 7 bases, with 5 bases left between them.

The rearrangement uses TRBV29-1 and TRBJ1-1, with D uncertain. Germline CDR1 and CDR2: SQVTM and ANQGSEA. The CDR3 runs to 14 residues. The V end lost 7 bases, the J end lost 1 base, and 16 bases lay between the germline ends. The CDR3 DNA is TGCAGCGCTCCTACCCCAACCGGGAACACTGAAGCTTTCTTT. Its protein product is CSAPTPTGNTEAFF.

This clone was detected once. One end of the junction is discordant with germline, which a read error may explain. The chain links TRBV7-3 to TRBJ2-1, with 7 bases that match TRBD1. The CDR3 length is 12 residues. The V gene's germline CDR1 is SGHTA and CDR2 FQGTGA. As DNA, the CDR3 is TGTGCCAGCAGCACGCAGGGGGAAGGAAAGATCTTC. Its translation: CASSTQGEGKIF.

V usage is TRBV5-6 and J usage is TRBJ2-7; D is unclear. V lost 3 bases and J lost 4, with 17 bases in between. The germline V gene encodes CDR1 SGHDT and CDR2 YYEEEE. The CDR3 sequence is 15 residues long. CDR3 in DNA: TGTGCCAGCAGCTATTACGGCGGCCTCCCATACGAGCAGTACTTC. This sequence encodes CASSYYGGLPYEQYF.

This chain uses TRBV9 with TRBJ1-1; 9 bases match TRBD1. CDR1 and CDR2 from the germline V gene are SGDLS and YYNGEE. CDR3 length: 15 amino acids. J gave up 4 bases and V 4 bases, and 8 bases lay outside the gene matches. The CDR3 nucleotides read TGTGCCAGCAGCAAACGACAGGGGGAAATCACTGAAGCTTTCTTT. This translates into CASSKRQGEITEAFF.

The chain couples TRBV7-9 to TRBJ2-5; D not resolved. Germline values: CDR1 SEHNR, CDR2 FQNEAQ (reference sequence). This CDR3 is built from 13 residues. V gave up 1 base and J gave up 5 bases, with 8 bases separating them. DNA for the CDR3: TGTGCCAGCAGCTTAGGGGGTTTTGAGACCCAGTACTTC. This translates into CASSLGGFETQYF.

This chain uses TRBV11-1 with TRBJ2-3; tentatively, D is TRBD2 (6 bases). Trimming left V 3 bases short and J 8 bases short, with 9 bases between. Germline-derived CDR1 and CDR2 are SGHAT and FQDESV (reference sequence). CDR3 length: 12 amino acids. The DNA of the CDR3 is TGTGCCAGCAGCTTGGACGGGGGTACGCAGTATTTT. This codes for CASSLDGGTQYF.

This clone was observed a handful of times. The CDR3 sequence: CASSVAGRTEAFF. CDR3 nucleotides: TGTGCCAGCAGCGTGGCGGGGAGGACTGAAGCTTTCTTT. The chain combines TRBV9 with TRBJ1-1, with D uncertain. This CDR3 contains 13 residues. Per germline, CDR1 SGDLS and CDR2 YYNGEE. The V and J ends lost 2 bases and 5 bases respectively, with 10 bases between them.

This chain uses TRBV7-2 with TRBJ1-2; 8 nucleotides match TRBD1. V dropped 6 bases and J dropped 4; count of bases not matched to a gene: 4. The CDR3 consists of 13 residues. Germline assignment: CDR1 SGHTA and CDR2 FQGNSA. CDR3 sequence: CASRTGVGYGYTF. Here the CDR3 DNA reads TGTGCCAGCAGGACAGGGGTGGGCTATGGCTACACCTTC.

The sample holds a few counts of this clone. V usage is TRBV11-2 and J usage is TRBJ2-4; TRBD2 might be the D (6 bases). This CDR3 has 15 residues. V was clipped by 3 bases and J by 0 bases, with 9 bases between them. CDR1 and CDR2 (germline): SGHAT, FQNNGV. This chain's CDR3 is CASSFGTVAKNIQYF. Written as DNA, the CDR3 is TGTGCCAGCAGCTTCGGGACTGTAGCCAAAAACATTCAGTACTTC.

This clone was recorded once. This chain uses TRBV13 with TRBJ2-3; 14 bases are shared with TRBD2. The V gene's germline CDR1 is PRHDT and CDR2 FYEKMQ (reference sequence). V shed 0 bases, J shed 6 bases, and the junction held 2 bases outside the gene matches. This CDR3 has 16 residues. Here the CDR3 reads CASSLGTSGRADTQYF. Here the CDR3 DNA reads TGTGCCAGCAGCTTAGGGACTAGCGGGAGGGCTGATACGCAGTATTTT.

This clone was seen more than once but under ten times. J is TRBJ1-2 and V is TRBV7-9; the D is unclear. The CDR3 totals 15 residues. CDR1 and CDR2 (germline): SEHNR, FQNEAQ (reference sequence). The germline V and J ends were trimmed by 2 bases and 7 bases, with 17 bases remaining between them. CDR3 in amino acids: CASSLLPEGQGGYTF. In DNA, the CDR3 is TGTGCCAGCAGCTTACTGCCGGAGGGCCAAGGTGGCTACACCTTC.

CDR3 coding DNA: TGTGCCAGCAGCCGGAAAGGGGGCACAGATACGCAGTATTTT. Translated: CASSRKGGTDTQYF. The chain recombines TRBV5-6 with TRBJ2-3, with TRBD1 as a possible D gene (5 bases). Trimming shortened V by 4 bases and J by 1 base, and 10 bases separated the two germline ends. There are 14 residues in the CDR3. Germline CDR1 is SGHDT and CDR2 is YYEEEE.

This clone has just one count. The DNA for the CDR3 is TGCGCCAGCAGCTTACAGATAAATGAGCAGTTCTTC. It encodes CASSLQINEQFF. This chain joins TRBV5-1 and TRBJ2-1, with D unclear. Germline-derived CDR1 and CDR2 are SGHRS and YFSETQ. The CDR3 has 12 residues. The ends were cut back, 2 bases at V and 7 bases at J, with 7 bases in the middle.

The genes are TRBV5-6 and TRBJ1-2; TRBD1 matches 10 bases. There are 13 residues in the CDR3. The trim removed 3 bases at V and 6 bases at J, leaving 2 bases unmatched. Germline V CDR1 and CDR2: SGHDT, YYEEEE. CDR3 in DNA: TGTGCCAGCAGCTCGGGGACAGGGGATGGCTACACCTTC. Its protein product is CASSSGTGDGYTF.